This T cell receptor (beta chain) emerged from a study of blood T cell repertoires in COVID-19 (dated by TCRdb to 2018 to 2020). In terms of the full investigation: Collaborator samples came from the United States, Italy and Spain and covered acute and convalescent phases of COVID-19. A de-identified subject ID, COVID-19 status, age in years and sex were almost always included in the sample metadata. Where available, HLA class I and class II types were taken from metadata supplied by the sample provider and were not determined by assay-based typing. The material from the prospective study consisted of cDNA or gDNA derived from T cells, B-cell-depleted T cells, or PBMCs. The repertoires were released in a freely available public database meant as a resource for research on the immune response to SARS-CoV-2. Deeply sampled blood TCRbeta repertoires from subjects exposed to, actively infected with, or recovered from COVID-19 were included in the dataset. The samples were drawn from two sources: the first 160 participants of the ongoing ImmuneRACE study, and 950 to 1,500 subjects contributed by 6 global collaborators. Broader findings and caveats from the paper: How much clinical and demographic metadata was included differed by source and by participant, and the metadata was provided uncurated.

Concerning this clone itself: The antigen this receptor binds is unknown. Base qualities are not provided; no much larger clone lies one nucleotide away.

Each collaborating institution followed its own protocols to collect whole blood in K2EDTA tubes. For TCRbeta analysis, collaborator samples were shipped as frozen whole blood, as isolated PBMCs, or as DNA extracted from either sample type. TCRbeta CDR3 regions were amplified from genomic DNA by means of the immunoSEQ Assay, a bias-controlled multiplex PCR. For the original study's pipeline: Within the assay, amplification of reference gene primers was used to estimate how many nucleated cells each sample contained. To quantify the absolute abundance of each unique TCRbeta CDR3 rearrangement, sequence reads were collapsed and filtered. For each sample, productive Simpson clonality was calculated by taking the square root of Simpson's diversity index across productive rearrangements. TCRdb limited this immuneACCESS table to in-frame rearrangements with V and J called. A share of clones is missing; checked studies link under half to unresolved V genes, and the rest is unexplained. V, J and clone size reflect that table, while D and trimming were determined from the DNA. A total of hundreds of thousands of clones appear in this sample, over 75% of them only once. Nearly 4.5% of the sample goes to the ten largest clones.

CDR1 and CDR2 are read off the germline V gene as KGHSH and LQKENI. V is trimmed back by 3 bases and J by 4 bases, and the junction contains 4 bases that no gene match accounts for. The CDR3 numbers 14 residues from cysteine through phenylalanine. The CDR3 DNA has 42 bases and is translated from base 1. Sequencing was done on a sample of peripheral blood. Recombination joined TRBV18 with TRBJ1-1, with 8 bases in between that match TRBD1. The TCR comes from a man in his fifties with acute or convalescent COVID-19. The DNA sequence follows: TGTGCCAGCTCACCGTTGACAGGGGCCACTGAAGCTTTCTTT. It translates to CASSPLTGATEAFF.